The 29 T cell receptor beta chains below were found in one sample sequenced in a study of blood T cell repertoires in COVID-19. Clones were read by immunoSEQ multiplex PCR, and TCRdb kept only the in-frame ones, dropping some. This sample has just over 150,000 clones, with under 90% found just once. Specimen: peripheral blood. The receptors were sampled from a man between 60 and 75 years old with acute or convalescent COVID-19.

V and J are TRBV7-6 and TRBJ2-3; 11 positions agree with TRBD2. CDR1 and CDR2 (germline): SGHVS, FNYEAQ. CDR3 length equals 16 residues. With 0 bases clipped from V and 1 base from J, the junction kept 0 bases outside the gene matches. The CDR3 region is CASSLATSGGTDTQYF. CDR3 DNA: TGTGCCAGCAGCTTAGCGACTAGCGGGGGCACAGATACGCAGTATTTT. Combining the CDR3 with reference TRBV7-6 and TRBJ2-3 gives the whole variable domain GAGVSQSPRYKVTKRGQDVALRCDPISGHVSLYWYRQALGQGPEFLTYFNYEAQQDKSGLPNDRFSAERPEGSISTLTIQRTEQRDSAMYRCASSLATSGGTDTQYFGPGTRLTVL.

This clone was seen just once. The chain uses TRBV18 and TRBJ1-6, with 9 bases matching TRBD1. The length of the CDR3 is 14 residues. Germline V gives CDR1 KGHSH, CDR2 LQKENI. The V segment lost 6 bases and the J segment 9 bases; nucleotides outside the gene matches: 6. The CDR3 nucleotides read TGTGCCAGCTCCGTCGGACAGGGGTCTTCACCCCTCCACTTT. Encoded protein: CASSVGQGSSPLHF.

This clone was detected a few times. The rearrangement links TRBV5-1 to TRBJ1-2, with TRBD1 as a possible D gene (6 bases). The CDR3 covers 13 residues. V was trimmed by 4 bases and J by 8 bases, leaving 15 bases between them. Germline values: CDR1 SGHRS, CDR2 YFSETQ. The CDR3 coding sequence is TGCGCCAGCAGCAAAGAACAGGGAAGCGGCTACACCTTC. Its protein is CASSKEQGSGYTF. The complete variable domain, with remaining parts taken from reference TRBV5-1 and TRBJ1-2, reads KAGVTQTPRYLIKTRGQQVTLSCSPISGHRSVSWYQQTPGQGLQFLFEYFSETQRNKGNFPGRFSGRQFSNSRSEMNVSTLELGDSALYLCASSKEQGSGYTFGSGTRLTVV.

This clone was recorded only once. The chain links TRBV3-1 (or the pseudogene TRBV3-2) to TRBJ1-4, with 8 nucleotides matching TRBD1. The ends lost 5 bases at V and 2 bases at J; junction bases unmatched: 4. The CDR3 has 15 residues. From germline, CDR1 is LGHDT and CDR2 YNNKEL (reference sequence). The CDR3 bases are TGTGCCAGCAGCTGGGCAGGGGGCACTAATGAAAAACTGTTTTTT. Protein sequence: CASSWAGGTNEKLFF.

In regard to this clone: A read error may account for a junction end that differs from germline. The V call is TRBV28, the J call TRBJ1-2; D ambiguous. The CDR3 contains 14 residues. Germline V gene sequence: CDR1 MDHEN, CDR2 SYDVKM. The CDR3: CASSLYGGSTPTLF. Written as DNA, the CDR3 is TGTGCCAGCAGTTTATACGGAGGAAGTACCCCCACACTCTTC.

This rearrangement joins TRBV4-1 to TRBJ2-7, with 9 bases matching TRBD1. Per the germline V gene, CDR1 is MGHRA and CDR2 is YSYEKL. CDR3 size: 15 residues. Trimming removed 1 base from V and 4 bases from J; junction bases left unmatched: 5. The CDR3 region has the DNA TGCGCCAGCAGCCAAGCTCCGGGACAGGGTTACGAGCAGTACTTC. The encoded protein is CASSQAPGQGYEQYF.

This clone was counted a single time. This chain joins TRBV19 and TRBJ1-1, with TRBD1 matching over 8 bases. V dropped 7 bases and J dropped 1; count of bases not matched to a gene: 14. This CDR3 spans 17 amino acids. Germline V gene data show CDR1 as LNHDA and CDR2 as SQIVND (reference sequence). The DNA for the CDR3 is TGTGCCAGTACCCTAACCTTGGGGACAGGAACGAACACTGAAGCTTTCTTT. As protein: CASTLTLGTGTNTEAFF.

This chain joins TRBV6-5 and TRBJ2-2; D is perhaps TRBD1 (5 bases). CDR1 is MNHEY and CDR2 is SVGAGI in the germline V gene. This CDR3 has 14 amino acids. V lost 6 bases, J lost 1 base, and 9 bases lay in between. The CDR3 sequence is CASSRQRNTGELFF. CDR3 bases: TGTGCCAGCAGCAGACAGAGGAACACCGGGGAGCTGTTTTTT.

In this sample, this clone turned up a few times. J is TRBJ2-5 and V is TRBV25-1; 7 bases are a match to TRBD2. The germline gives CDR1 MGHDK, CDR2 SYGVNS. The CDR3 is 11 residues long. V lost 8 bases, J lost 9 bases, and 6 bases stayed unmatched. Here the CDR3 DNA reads TGTGCCAGCGCCTCTGCGGGGGCCCAGTACTTC. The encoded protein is CASASAGAQYF.

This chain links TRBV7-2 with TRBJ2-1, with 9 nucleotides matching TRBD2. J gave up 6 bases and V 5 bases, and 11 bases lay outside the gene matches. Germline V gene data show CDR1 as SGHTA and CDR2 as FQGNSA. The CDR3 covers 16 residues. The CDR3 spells CASSPQAGGPTNEQFF. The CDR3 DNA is TGTGCCAGCAGCCCCCAAGCGGGGGGACCAACCAATGAGCAGTTCTTC.

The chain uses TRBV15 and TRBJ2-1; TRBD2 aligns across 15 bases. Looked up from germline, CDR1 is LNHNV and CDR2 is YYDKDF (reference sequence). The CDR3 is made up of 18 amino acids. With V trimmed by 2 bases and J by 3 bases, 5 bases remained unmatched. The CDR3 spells CATSRTGLAGGHYNEQFF. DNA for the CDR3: TGTGCCACCAGCAGAACGGGACTAGCGGGAGGCCACTACAATGAGCAGTTCTTC.

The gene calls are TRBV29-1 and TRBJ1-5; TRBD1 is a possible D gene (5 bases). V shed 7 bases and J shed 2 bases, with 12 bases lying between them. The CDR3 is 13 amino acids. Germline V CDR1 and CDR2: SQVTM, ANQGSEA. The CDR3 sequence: CSAAGEGNQPQHF. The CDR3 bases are TGCAGCGCCGCGGGGGAGGGCAATCAGCCCCAGCATTTT.

The CDR3: CAWGTGSSPLHF. CDR3 sequence (DNA): TGTGCCTGGGGGACAGGCAGTTCACCCCTCCACTTT. The J gene is TRBJ1-6, the V gene TRBV30; 8 bases line up with TRBD1. The germline V gene has CDR1 GTSNPN and CDR2 SVGIG (reference sequence). The CDR3 is made up of 12 amino acids. Trimming cost V 5 bases and J 9 bases; bases outside gene matches: 3.

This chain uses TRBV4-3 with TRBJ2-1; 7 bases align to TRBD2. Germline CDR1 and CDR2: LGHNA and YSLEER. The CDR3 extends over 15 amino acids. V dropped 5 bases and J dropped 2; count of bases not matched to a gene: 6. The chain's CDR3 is CASSTRLATYNEQFF. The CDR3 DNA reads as TGCGCCAGCAGCACTCGACTAGCCACCTACAATGAGCAGTTCTTC.

Here the CDR3 reads CASSRDRGDTQYF. CDR3 nucleotide sequence: TGTGCCAGCTCACGGGACAGGGGAGATACGCAGTATTTT. The chain recombines TRBV18 with TRBJ2-3; 10 bases align to TRBD1. CDR1 KGHSH and CDR2 LQKENI come from the germline V gene. The CDR3 is 13 amino acids. J gave up 5 bases and V 4 bases, and 0 bases lay outside the gene matches.

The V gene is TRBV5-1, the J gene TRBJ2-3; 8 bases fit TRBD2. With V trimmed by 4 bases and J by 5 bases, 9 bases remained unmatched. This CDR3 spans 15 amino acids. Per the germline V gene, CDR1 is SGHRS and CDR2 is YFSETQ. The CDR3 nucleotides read TGCGCCAGCAGCGGCAGACAGGCGGGGGGAGATACGCAGTATTTT. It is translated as CASSGRQAGGDTQYF.

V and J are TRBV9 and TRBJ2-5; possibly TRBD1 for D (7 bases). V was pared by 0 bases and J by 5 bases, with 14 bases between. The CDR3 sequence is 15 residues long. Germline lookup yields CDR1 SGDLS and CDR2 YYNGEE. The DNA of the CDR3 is TGTGCCAGCAGCGTAGAAGGAGGGGGCGGTGAGACCCAGTACTTC. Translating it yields CASSVEGGGGETQYF.

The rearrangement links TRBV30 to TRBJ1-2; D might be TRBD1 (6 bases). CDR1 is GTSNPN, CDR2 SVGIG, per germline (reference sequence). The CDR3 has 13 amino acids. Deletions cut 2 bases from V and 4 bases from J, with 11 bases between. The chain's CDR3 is CAWSLGQPYGYTF. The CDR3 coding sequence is TGTGCCTGGAGTTTGGGACAACCCTATGGCTACACCTTC.

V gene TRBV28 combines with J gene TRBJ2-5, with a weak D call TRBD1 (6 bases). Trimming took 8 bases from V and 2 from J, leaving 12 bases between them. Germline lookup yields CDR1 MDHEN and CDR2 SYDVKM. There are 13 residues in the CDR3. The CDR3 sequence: CASYTTGQETQYF. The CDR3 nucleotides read TGTGCCAGCTACACGACAGGTCAAGAGACCCAGTACTTC.

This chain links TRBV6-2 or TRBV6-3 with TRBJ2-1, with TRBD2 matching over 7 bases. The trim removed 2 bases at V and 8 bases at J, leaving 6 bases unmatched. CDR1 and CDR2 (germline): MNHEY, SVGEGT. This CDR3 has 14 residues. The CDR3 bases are TGTGCCAGCAGTTACGCGACTAGCCCCCATGAGCAGTTCTTC. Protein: CASSYATSPHEQFF.

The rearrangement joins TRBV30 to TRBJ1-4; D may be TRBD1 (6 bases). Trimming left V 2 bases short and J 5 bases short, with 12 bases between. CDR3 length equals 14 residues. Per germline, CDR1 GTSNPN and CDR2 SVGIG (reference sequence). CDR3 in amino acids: CAWSTGTLNEKLFF. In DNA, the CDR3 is TGTGCCTGGAGTACCGGGACACTAAATGAAAAACTGTTTTTT.

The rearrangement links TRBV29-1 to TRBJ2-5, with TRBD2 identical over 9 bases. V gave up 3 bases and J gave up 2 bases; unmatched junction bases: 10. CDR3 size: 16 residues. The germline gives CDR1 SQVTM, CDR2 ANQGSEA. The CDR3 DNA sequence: TGCAGCGTTGATGGTCTAGCGGGAACCGTGCAAGAGACCCAGTACTTC. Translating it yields CSVDGLAGTVQETQYF.

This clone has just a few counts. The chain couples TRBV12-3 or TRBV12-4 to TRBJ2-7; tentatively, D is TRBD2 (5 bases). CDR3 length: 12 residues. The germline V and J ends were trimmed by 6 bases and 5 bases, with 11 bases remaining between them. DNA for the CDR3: TGTGCCAGCAGCACGGGGTTCAACGAGCAGTACTTC. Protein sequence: CASSTGFNEQYF.

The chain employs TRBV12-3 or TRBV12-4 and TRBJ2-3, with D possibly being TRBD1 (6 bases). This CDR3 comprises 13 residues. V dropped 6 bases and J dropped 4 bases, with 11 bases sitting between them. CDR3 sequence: CASRGTPPDTQYF. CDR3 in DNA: TGTGCCAGCAGGGGGACACCACCAGATACGCAGTATTTT.

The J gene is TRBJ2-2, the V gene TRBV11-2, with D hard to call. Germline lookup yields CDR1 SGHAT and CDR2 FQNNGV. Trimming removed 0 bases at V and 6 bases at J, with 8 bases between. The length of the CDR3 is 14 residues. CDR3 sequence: CASSLDPFAGELFF. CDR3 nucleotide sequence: TGTGCCAGCAGCTTAGACCCTTTTGCCGGGGAGCTGTTTTTT.

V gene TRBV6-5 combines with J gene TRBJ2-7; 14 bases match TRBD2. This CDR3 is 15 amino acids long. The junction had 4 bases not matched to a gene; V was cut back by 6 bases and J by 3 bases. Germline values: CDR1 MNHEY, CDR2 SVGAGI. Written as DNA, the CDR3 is TGTGCCAGCAGGGTAGGGACTAGCGGGAGCTACGAGCAGTACTTC. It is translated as CASRVGTSGSYEQYF.

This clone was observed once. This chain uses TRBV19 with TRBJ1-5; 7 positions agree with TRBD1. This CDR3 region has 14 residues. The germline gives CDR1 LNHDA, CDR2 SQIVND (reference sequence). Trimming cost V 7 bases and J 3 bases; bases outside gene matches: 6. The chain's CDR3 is CASTLGQLNQPQHF. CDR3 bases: TGTGCCAGTACCCTGGGACAGCTCAATCAGCCCCAGCATTTT. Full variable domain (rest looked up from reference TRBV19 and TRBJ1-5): DGGITQSPKYLFRKEGQNVTLSCEQNLNHDAMYWYRQDPGQGLRLIYYSQIVNDFQKGDIAEGYSVSREKKESFPLTVTSAQKNPTAFYLCASTLGQLNQPQHFGDGTRLSIL.

Written as DNA, the CDR3 is TGTGCCAGCAGCCCGAGGGTAGCGGGTTACAATGAGCAGTTCTTC. Protein product: CASSPRVAGYNEQFF. The chain combines TRBV7-6 with TRBJ2-1, with TRBD2 identical over 7 bases. The CDR3 runs 15 residues. With V trimmed by 5 bases and J by 4 bases, 8 bases remained unmatched. The V gene's germline CDR1 is SGHVS and CDR2 FNYEAQ.

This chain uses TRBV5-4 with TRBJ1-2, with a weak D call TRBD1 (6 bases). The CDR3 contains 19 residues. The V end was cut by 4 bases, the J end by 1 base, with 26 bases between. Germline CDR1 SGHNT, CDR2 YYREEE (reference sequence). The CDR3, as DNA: TGTGCCAGCAGCGACAGGCTAGCGGGAGCGGGCTTCATTAACTATGGCTACACCTTC. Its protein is CASSDRLAGAGFINYGYTF.